Each of the 10 T cell receptor beta chains below was sequenced from the same sample in a study of cytomegalovirus exposure and HLA in healthy donors. 60 Vbeta and 13 Jbeta primers were used in PCR. Measured with immunoSEQ multiplex PCR; TCRdb has only the in-frame clones, and not every one. This table holds over 150,000 clones, approximately 81% found once. Sequenced: PBMCs. The origin of the receptors is a woman aged 30 to 39 in good health and CMV-seropositive.

The V gene is TRBV5-1, the J gene TRBJ2-7; 9 bases line up with TRBD1. V lost 0 bases, J lost 2 bases, and 3 bases stayed unmatched. The CDR3 loop spans 15 amino acids. Per germline, CDR1 SGHRS and CDR2 YFSETQ. In DNA form, the CDR3 reads TGCGCCAGCAGCTTGGACAGGGGGCCTCCCTACGAGCAGTACTTC. Encoded protein: CASSLDRGPPYEQYF.

The gene calls are TRBV14 and TRBJ1-1; D gene unclear. Germline values: CDR1 SGHDN, CDR2 FVKESK. The CDR3 consists of 16 residues. Trimming shortened V by 1 base and J by 4 bases, and 16 bases separated the two germline ends. CDR3: CASSQVSYWAGTEAFF. The CDR3 DNA sequence: TGTGCCAGCAGCCAAGTTTCCTATTGGGCCGGCACTGAAGCTTTCTTT.

The V and J genes are TRBV5-1 and TRBJ2-2, with 11 positions matching TRBD2. Germline loops: CDR1 SGHRS, CDR2 YFSETQ. CDR3 size: 17 residues. J gave up 7 bases and V 0 bases, and 8 bases lay outside the gene matches. The CDR3 loop is CASSLALAGAGSGELFF. The CDR3 region has the DNA TGCGCCAGCAGCTTGGCACTAGCGGGGGCCGGTAGCGGGGAGCTGTTTTTT.

This clone showed up just a few times. The rearrangement joins TRBV18 to TRBJ1-1, with D possibly TRBD1 on 5 matching bases. The CDR3 loop spans 15 amino acids. Per germline, CDR1 KGHSH and CDR2 LQKENI. Trimming took 3 bases from V and 3 from J, leaving 14 bases between them. The CDR3 is CASSPQQGSHTEAFF. CDR3 nucleotides: TGTGCCAGCTCACCTCAGCAGGGATCGCACACTGAAGCTTTCTTT.

A single count supports this clone. The rearrangement joins TRBV2 to TRBJ1-1; D is ambiguous. From germline, CDR1 is SNHLY and CDR2 FYNNEI. V was clipped by 2 bases and J by 4 bases, with 8 bases between them. The CDR3 consists of 13 residues. CDR3 sequence (DNA): TGTGCCAGCAGTGAACAGGCCCTCACTGAAGCTTTCTTT. It translates to CASSEQALTEAFF.

This clone was seen only once. The chain recombines TRBV28 with TRBJ2-4; the match to TRBD2 covers 14 bases. Trimming removed 7 bases from V and 0 bases from J; junction bases left unmatched: 20. CDR1 and CDR2 (germline): MDHEN, SYDVKM. The CDR3 contains 22 residues. The DNA of the CDR3 is TGTGCCAGCATCTTAGGGGCTGGACTAGCGGGGGGCCACATGCTAGCCAAAAACATTCAGTACTTC. This encodes CASILGAGLAGGHMLAKNIQYF.

This chain links TRBV6-5 with TRBJ1-4; perhaps TRBD1 as D (5 bases). V lost 4 bases, J lost 5 bases, and 11 bases lay in between. The germline gives CDR1 MNHEY, CDR2 SVGAGI. The CDR3 has 14 amino acids. The DNA of the CDR3 is TGTGCCAGCAGTTCTCTGGACATAAATGAAAAACTGTTTTTT. Translated: CASSSLDINEKLFF.

The J gene is TRBJ2-5, the V gene TRBV7-9; perhaps TRBD2 as D (5 bases). The CDR3 totals 16 residues. The germline V gene encodes CDR1 SEHNR and CDR2 FQNEAQ (reference sequence). Trimming pared 4 bases from V and 5 bases from J, leaving 20 bases between. Here the CDR3 reads CASSYRVGVTWETQYF. The DNA of the CDR3 is TGTGCCAGCAGCTATCGGGTCGGGGTGACTTGGGAGACCCAGTACTTC.

The chain combines TRBV4-3 with TRBJ2-7; D is perhaps TRBD1 (7 bases). The CDR3 totals 16 residues. The germline V and J ends were trimmed by 1 base and 1 base, with 14 bases remaining between them. CDR1 is LGHNA, CDR2 YSLEER, per germline. The CDR3 loop reads CASSQVPQGGSYEQYF. The CDR3 DNA is TGCGCCAGCAGCCAAGTCCCGCAGGGGGGTTCCTACGAGCAGTACTTC.

In DNA form, the CDR3 reads TGTGCCAGCAGTATACGACAGGGGTTTATCAATGAGCAGTTCTTC. Its protein product is CASSIRQGFINEQFF. The chain uses TRBV27 and TRBJ2-1, with TRBD1 identical over 8 bases. There are 15 residues in the CDR3. CDR1 is MNHEY and CDR2 is SMNVEV in the germline V gene (reference sequence). The V and J ends lost 5 bases and 6 bases, in that order; junction bases with no gene match: 9.